The source of this T cell receptor beta chain is a study of blood T cell repertoires in COVID-19. This CDR3 has 12 residues. CDR1 and CDR2 (germline): SGHAT, FQNNGV. The V and J ends lost 4 bases and 9 bases, in that order; junction bases with no gene match: 3. This clone has just one count. Clones were read by immunoSEQ multiplex PCR, and TCRdb kept only the in-frame ones, dropping some. The sample lists 57,000 or so clones; approximately 83% were seen once. This TCR came from a human donor in a cohort sampled during active COVID-19. The chain is built from TRBV11-2 and TRBJ2-1, with 7 bases matching TRBD2. Sequencing was done on a sample of peripheral blood. CDR3: CASSWEGGEQFF. The CDR3 nucleotides are TGTGCCAGCAGCTGGGAGGGAGGTGAGCAGTTCTTC. The variable domain in full, with the rest retrieved from reference TRBV11-2 and TRBJ2-1, is EAGVAQSPRYKIIEKRQSVAFWCNPISGHATLYWYQQILGQGPKLLIQFQNNGVVDDSQLPKDRFSAERLKGVDSTLKIQPAKLEDSAVYLCASSWEGGEQFFGPGTRLTVL.